These 17 T cell receptor beta chains share one sample of origin, sequenced in a study of cytomegalovirus exposure and HLA in healthy donors. PCR used 60 Vbeta primers and 13 Jbeta primers. Clones were sequenced by immunoSEQ multiplex PCR, and TCRdb holds only the in-frame ones, with some missing. The sample holds around 31,000 clones, approximately 62% seen once. Sequenced: PBMCs. The receptors were gathered from a male donor in good health and CMV-seropositive.

V usage is TRBV6-5 and J usage is TRBJ1-5; D is unresolved. This CDR3 has 12 amino acids. V was shortened by 5 bases and J by 7 bases, with 9 bases between the two germline ends. CDR1 and CDR2 from the germline V gene are MNHEY and SVGAGI. The CDR3 here is CASSLPGQPQHF. CDR3 nucleotides: TGTGCCAGCAGTCTCCCCGGGCAGCCCCAGCATTTT.

The rearrangement uses TRBV18 and TRBJ2-3; D is perhaps TRBD1 (6 bases). CDR3 size: 15 residues. Germline CDR1 is KGHSH and CDR2 is LQKENI. V was pared by 6 bases and J by 3 bases, with 16 bases between. CDR3 in DNA: TGTGCCAGCTCCCCCAGGGGAGTCCGGACAGATACGCAGTATTTT. Translated: CASSPRGVRTDTQYF.

This clone has just a few counts. The V gene is TRBV28, the J gene TRBJ2-5; 9 bases line up with TRBD2. The CDR3 sequence is 15 residues long. Trimming cost V 6 bases and J 5 bases; bases outside gene matches: 10. In germline, CDR1 is MDHEN, CDR2 SYDVKM. This CDR3 reads CASRPTAGGHETQYF. For the CDR3, the DNA is TGTGCCAGCAGGCCCACCGCGGGAGGGCACGAGACCCAGTACTTC.

This clone was seen only a few times. The genes are TRBV7-2 and TRBJ1-4, with D uncertain. This CDR3 is 15 amino acids long. V was clipped by 3 bases and J by 6 bases, with 14 bases between them. In germline, CDR1 is SGHTA, CDR2 FQGNSA. CDR3 nucleotides: TGTGCCAGCAGCTTCTCCCCGGGGAGGGATGAAAAACTGTTTTTT. Protein: CASSFSPGRDEKLFF.

The rearrangement links TRBV29-1 to TRBJ2-7; TRBD2 is a possible D gene (5 bases). Germline V gene lookup returns CDR1 SQVTM and CDR2 ANQGSEA. The ends were cut back, 7 bases at V and 7 bases at J, with 14 bases in the middle. This CDR3 is 11 amino acids long. The CDR3 coding sequence is TGCAGCGCGACCCGGGGAAGGGAGCAGTACTTC. It codes for CSATRGREQYF.

The V call is TRBV5-1, the J call TRBJ2-1; 7 nucleotides line up with TRBD1. The CDR3 extends over 15 amino acids. Trimming at V came to 0 bases and at J to 6 bases, leaving 6 bases not matched to a gene. CDR1 is SGHRS, CDR2 YFSETQ, per germline. The CDR3 sequence is CASSLVTGAPNEQFF. CDR3 nucleotide sequence: TGCGCCAGCAGCTTGGTTACAGGGGCACCCAATGAGCAGTTCTTC.

This clone occurred once. This chain links TRBV29-1 with TRBJ2-1; 9 nucleotides agree with TRBD2. Germline V gene sequence: CDR1 SQVTM, CDR2 ANQGSEA. Losses at the gene ends were 6 bases for V and 5 bases for J; bases not matched to a gene: 5. The CDR3 has 13 residues. CDR3 region: CSVAPSGNNEQFF. The DNA of the CDR3 is TGCAGCGTGGCCCCTAGCGGGAACAATGAGCAGTTCTTC.

As to this clone: The junction and the germline gene differ at one end; a read error may be behind it. V gene TRBV5-4 combines with J gene TRBJ2-7, with TRBD2 matching over 11 bases. This CDR3 is built from 16 residues. Per the germline V gene, CDR1 is SGHNT and CDR2 is YYREEE (reference sequence). CDR3 protein: CASSLGGTSGLSEQYF. CDR3 sequence (DNA): TGTGCCAGCAGTTTGGGGGGGACTAGCGGTTTGAGCGAGCAGTACTTC.

This chain joins TRBV11-2 and TRBJ2-5; tentatively, D is TRBD1 (6 bases). Germline CDR1 SGHAT, CDR2 FQNNGV. The CDR3 runs to 13 residues. V lost 3 bases and J lost 5, with 10 bases in between. CDR3 region: CASSFHQGETQYF. CDR3 nucleotide sequence: TGTGCCAGCAGCTTTCACCAGGGGGAGACCCAGTACTTC.

The V gene is TRBV5-6, the J gene TRBJ1-1; D is uncertain. V was shortened by 3 bases and J by 8 bases, with 23 bases between the two germline ends. Germline CDR1 and CDR2: SGHDT and YYEEEE. The CDR3 has 16 amino acids. CDR3: CASSWDKGDLPGEAFF. CDR3 nucleotide sequence: TGTGCCAGCAGCTGGGATAAAGGTGATTTGCCGGGGGAAGCTTTCTTT.

The V call is TRBV4-1, the J call TRBJ2-7; TRBD2 agrees at 10 bases. V lost 1 base to trimming and J lost 6 bases; unmatched junction nucleotides: 9. The germline CDR1 and CDR2 sequences are MGHRA and YSYEKL. The CDR3 runs to 16 residues. The CDR3 loop is CASSQGSLAGFVEQYF. The CDR3 region has the DNA TGCGCCAGCAGCCAAGGGTCACTAGCGGGATTTGTCGAGCAGTACTTC.

This clone came up once. The limits of the CDR3 on the DNA are not certain, so only TCRdb's listed CDR3 is given. The V call is TRBV28, the J call TRBJ2-7; the table names TRBD2, a call not compared with the DNA. The length of the CDR3 is 11 amino acids, counting both ends. Germline-derived CDR1 and CDR2 are MDHEN and SYDVKM. The CDR3: CASSSSRRQYF.

This clone is categorized as medium-sized. The J gene is TRBJ2-7, the V gene TRBV6-1, with 11 nucleotides matching TRBD1. Trimming cost V 8 bases and J 3 bases; bases outside gene matches: 6. Germline V gene data show CDR1 as MNHNS and CDR2 as SASEGT. The CDR3 contains 14 residues. The CDR3 spells CASATGQGDYEQYF. In nucleotides, the CDR3 is TGTGCCAGCGCCACGGGACAGGGGGACTACGAGCAGTACTTC.

The chain has TRBV5-6 and TRBJ1-1; the D gene is possibly TRBD1 (5 bases). This CDR3 is 15 amino acids long. Trimming took 4 bases from V and 5 from J, leaving 18 bases between them. Germline V gives CDR1 SGHDT, CDR2 YYEEEE. The CDR3 DNA reads TGTGCCAGCAGCCACCCCAGGGCGAGAGAGACTGAAGCTTTCTTT. This sequence encodes CASSHPRARETEAFF.

The chain couples TRBV7-3 to TRBJ1-3; TRBD1 matches 8 bases. The CDR3 consists of 14 residues. CDR1 and CDR2 (germline): SGHTA, FQGTGA. Trimming removed 5 bases from V and 6 bases from J; junction bases left unmatched: 6. CDR3 in DNA: TGTGCCAGCAGCCCGGACAGGGAAGAAAACACCATATATTTT. It yields the protein CASSPDREENTIYF.

V usage is TRBV28 and J usage is TRBJ2-7; 7 positions match TRBD2. CDR3 length: 14 amino acids. Germline V CDR1 and CDR2: MDHEN, SYDVKM. Trimming took 6 bases from V and 6 from J; bases not matched to a gene: 11. The chain's CDR3 is CASRPSGGYFEQYF. CDR3 sequence (DNA): TGTGCCAGCAGGCCCTCGGGAGGCTACTTCGAGCAGTACTTC.

The chain carries TRBV15 and TRBJ2-5, with 10 bases lining up with TRBD2. V dropped 6 bases and J dropped 4; count of bases not matched to a gene: 5. The CDR3 consists of 14 residues. Germline loops: CDR1 LNHNV, CDR2 YYDKDF (reference sequence). CDR3 sequence: CATSETSGSETQYF. As DNA, the CDR3 is TGTGCCACCAGTGAGACTAGCGGGTCAGAGACCCAGTACTTC.